This T cell receptor beta chain stems from a study of blood T cell repertoires in COVID-19. Looked up from germline, CDR1 is SGDLS and CDR2 is YYNGEE. Losses at the gene ends were 4 bases for V and 2 bases for J; bases not matched to a gene: 5. CDR3 size: 15 residues. The authors' processing: Cell counts per sample came from amplifying reference gene primers. Using immunoSEQ multiplex PCR, the repertoire was profiled, and TCRdb retains in-frame clones only, with some absent. D and trimming were read from the DNA, whereas the V and J calls and clone size are those reported in that table. Among over 200,000 clones listed, approximately 84% were seen once.

The origin of this receptor is a man in his forties or fifties with active or convalescent COVID-19. The chain employs TRBV9 and TRBJ2-3; TRBD1 matches 9 bases. The sample taken for sequencing was peripheral blood. The CDR3 DNA sequence: TGTGCCAGCAGCCTCCGGGACAGGGTCACAGATACGCAGTATTTT. Its translation: CASSLRDRVTDTQYF. The whole variable domain, remainder taken from reference TRBV9 and TRBJ2-3, is DSGVTQTPKHLITATGQRVTLRCSPRSGDLSVYWYQQSLDQGLQFLIQYYNGEERAKGNILERFSAQQFPDLHSELNLSSLELGDSALYFCASSLRDRVTDTQYFGPGTRLTVL.